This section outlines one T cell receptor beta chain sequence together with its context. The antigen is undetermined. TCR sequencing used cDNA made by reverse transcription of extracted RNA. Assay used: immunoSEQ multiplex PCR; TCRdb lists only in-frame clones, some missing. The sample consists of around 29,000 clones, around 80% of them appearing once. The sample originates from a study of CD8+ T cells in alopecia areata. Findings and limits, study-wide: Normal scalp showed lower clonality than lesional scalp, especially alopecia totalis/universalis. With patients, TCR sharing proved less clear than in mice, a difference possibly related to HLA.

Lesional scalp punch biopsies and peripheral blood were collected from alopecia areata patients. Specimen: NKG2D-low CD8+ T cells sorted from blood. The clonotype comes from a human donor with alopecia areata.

DNA of the CDR3: TGTGCCAGCAGTGAAAGTTCGGAGGGCGAGCAGTACTTC. It specifies CASSESSEGEQYF. This rearrangement joins TRBV6-4 to TRBJ2-7; D perhaps matches TRBD2 (6 bases). The CDR3 has 13 amino acids. V was clipped by 3 bases and J by 6 bases, with 12 bases between them. Per the germline V gene, CDR1 is MRHNA and CDR2 is SNTAGT.